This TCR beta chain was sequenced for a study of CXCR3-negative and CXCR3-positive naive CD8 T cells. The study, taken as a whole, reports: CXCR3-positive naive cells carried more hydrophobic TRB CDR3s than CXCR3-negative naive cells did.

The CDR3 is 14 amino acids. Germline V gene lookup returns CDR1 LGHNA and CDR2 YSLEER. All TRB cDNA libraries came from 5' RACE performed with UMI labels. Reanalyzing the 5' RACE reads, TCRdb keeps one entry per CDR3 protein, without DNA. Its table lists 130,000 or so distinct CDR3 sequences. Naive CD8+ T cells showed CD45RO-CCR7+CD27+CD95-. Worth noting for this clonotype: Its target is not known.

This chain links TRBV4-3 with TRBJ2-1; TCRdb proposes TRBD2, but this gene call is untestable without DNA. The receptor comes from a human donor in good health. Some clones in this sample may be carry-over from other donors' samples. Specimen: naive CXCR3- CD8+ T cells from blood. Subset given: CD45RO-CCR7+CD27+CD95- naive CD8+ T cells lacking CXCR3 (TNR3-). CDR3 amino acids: CASSLGETTNEQFF.